One and the same sample provided the 10 T cell receptor beta chains below, sequenced in a study of CD8+ T cells in alopecia areata. Cell sorting was performed on pooled cutaneous lymph node cells with CD4, CD8alpha, NKG2D, NKG2ACE and other markers. The authors extracted RNA and reverse transcribed it into cDNA as the sequencing template. Libraries were prepared by immunoSEQ multiplex PCR; TCRdb keeps only in-frame clonotypes and omits some of them. This repertoire lists roughly 260,000 clones without singletons; 1.2% sits in the top ten. Sequencing used CD4+ T cells sorted from a lymph node. The receptors were gathered from a C3H/HeJ mouse with alopecia areata. This line is of MHC haplotype H2-k.

Comment on this clone: Gene names are mouse gene names. The CDR3 is cut off 4 residues early in the read; its end comes from the germline J gene. This chain links TRBV5 with TRBJ2-1; 11 nucleotides line up with TRBD2. The V gene end was trimmed by 0 bases and the J gene end by 3 bases; junction bases not matched to a gene: 4. This CDR3 comprises 17 residues. Germline V gives CDR1 LGHNA, CDR2 YNLKQL (reference sequence). The part of the CDR3 DNA that was read is TGTGCCAGCAGCCAAGAGGTGGGGACTGGGGGCTATGCT. Amino acids: CASSQEVGTGGYA. In full, the CDR3 reads CASSQEVGTGGYAEQFF.

This clone was detected many times. Gene and germline names: mouse. The read ends 4 residues early relative to the CDR3; the germline J gene fills the gap. This rearrangement joins TRBV1 to TRBJ1-2; D gene unclear. V lost 0 bases and J 0 bases, leaving 8 bases between the germline ends. The CDR3 sequence is 15 residues long. CDR1 is NSQYPW, CDR2 LRSPGD, per germline (reference sequence). The CDR3 region is CTCSADHQANSDYTF. CDR3 DNA, as far as it was read: TGCACCTGCAGTGCAGATCACCAGGCAAACTCC.

The sample holds many counts of this clone. Gene names denote mouse genes. The read ends 4 residues early relative to the CDR3; the germline J gene fills the gap. Distinct nucleotide sequences in the sample also encode this CDR3. The genes are TRBV1 and TRBJ2-3; D uncertain. The CDR3 length is 15 residues. Germline V gene data show CDR1 as NSQYPW and CDR2 as LRSPGD (reference sequence). V was shortened by 0 bases and J by 0 bases, with 7 bases between the two germline ends. CDR3 DNA, as far as it was read: TGCACCTGCAGTGCAGATCTAACTAGTGCAGAA. Amino acids: CTCSADLTSAE. In full, the CDR3 reads CTCSADLTSAETLYF.

Worth noting for this clone: The genes and germline here are from mouse. The read terminates 4 residues ahead of where the CDR3 ends, so the germline J gene completes it. This sample also contains other DNA sequences that code for the same CDR3. V is TRBV19 and J is TRBJ2-3, with 11 bases fitting TRBD1. The CDR3 runs 15 residues. The V and J ends lost 5 bases and 1 base, in that order; junction bases with no gene match: 3. CDR1 and CDR2 (germline): FNHDT, SITEND (reference sequence). The sequenced part of the CDR3 DNA is TGTGCCAGCAGCACGGGACAGGGGGGTGCAGAA. It encodes CASSTGQGGAE. The full CDR3 is CASSTGQGGAETLYF.

About this clone: Any gene name here is a mouse gene name. The read comes to an end 4 residues before the CDR3 does, leaving the germline J gene to fill in the end. V is TRBV1 and J is TRBJ2-1; the match to TRBD2 covers 7 bases. Germline CDR1 NSQYPW, CDR2 LRSPGD (reference sequence). This CDR3 spans 13 amino acids. With V trimmed by 3 bases and J by 6 bases, 2 bases remained unmatched. Partial CDR3 DNA: TGCACCTGCAGTGCTGGGGGGAGTGCT. It is translated as CTCSAGGSA. The whole CDR3 protein reads CTCSAGGSAEQFF.

Concerning this clone itself: Gene names denote mouse genes. The CDR3 loop is CTCSAEGEVFF. CDR3 DNA (partial): TGCACCTGCAGTGCAGAGGGA. The chain uses TRBV1 and TRBJ1-1; D is undetermined. The read halts 4 residues ahead of the CDR3 end, with the missing end drawn from the germline J gene. Germline CDR1 reads NSQYPW; CDR2 reads LRSPGD (reference sequence). The CDR3 contains 11 residues.

For this clone: The genes and germline here are from mouse. The read is 4 residues too short to cover the CDR3 end, so that end is filled in from the germline J gene. The sample contains more than one DNA sequence encoding this CDR3. This chain links TRBV31 with TRBJ1-2; no reliable D call. Germline loops: CDR1 GKSSPN, CDR2 SITVG. V lost 0 bases and J lost 1, with 6 bases in between. There are 13 residues in the CDR3. The CDR3 DNA, read in part, is TGTGCCTGGAGTCTAAGGGTAAACTCC. It codes for CAWSLRVNS. The entire CDR3 sequence reads CAWSLRVNSDYTF.

This clone was found a few times. Germline and genes here are mouse. Here the CDR3 reads CASSDARDWRYEQYF. CDR3 DNA, as far as it was read: TGTGCCAGCAGTGATGCCAGGGACTGGAGATAT. This rearrangement joins TRBV13-3 to TRBJ2-7; 8 bases match TRBD2. The CDR3 end lies 4 residues beyond the end of the read and is filled in from the germline J gene. Germline lookup yields CDR1 NNHDY and CDR2 SYVADS. The CDR3 has 15 amino acids.

This clone was seen a handful of times. Germline and genes here are mouse. The read falls 4 residues short of the CDR3 end, and the missing part is taken from the germline J gene. Other DNA sequences of this sample code for an identical CDR3. The gene calls are TRBV1 and TRBJ2-5; TRBD1 is a possible D gene (6 bases). V lost 0 bases, J lost 0 bases, and 10 bases lay in between. The germline CDR1 and CDR2 sequences are NSQYPW and LRSPGD (reference sequence). The CDR3 is made up of 16 amino acids. Incomplete CDR3 DNA: TGCACCTGCAGTGCAGAGAGGGGGTTTAACCAAGAC. It is translated as CTCSAERGFNQD. The whole CDR3 sequence reads CTCSAERGFNQDTQYF.

This clone was seen at least ten times. Each gene name is a mouse one. The read stops 4 residues short of the end of the CDR3; the missing end is completed from the germline J gene. This chain joins TRBV13-1 and TRBJ2-2; TRBD2 matches 8 bases. This CDR3 region has 16 residues. Germline V CDR1 and CDR2: NSHNY, SYGAGN. The trim removed 3 bases at V and 0 bases at J, leaving 4 bases unmatched. The CDR3 reads CASSATGGPNTGQLYF. CDR3 bases read: TGTGCCAGCAGTGCCACTGGGGGACCAAACACCGGG.